This record concerns one T cell receptor beta chain sequence. Its specificity is unknown. The data are from a study of blood T cells in healthy people across ages. Overall study context: Every two T cells gave about one barcoded beta molecule via template switching.

Findings and limits, study-wide: Long-lived and aged donors differed, with more naive CD4+ cells and higher diversity in the long-lived. Age brought a roughly linear fall in TCR beta diversity measured per million T cells.

The germline V gene encodes CDR1 SQVTM and CDR2 ANQGSEA. The CDR3 has 14 amino acids. Together with a sample-barcoded 5' primer, a J-beta primer mix was included in a second PCR lasting about 7 to 12 cycles. A 12-random-nucleotide template-switch adaptor tagged each cDNA molecule. MiXCR, run by TCRdb on the 5' RACE reads, gives a single entry per CDR3 protein. The sample records 1,500,000 or so distinct CDR3 sequences, roughly 43% being singletons. The rearrangement links TRBV29-1 to TRBJ2-1, with unresolved D. The J call may be faulty, since TRBJ2-7 better matches the DNA end. The clonotype was recovered from a woman younger than 35 in good health. The specimen was blood. CDR3 DNA: TGCAGCGTTGAGCTCCCCAGCTCCTACAATGGGCAGTACTTC. Its protein is CSVELPSSYNGQYF.